One sample yielded the 8 T cell receptor beta chains listed below, sequenced in a study of low-dose radiotherapy and immunotherapy resistance in tumors (dated by TCRdb to between 2020 and 2023). The label giving this sample's time point can be read as: before trial treatment. Sequencing took place on an Illumina HiSeq 2500. First-strand cDNA was synthesized with Superscript III and a set of TRAV- and TRBV-specific primers, covering both TCRalpha and TCRbeta chains. TCRs were amplified for about 20 PCR cycles with Phusion, using a constant-region primer paired with the adapter attached to the V primers. Starting from the raw public reads, TCRdb applied fastp trimming at Q25, assembled clones with MiXCR and retained in-frame beta chains. One record per CDR3 amino acid sequence lists the most common genes and DNA. The sample data list 35,000 to 50,000 distinct CDR3 sequences, and around 30% of these were observed just once. In total, the top ten clones hold 3.5% to 4.5% of the sample.

This specimen was PBMCs, taken before treatment. These receptors were collected from a male donor with gallbladder cancer.

This clonotype was seen a handful of times. The chain carries TRBV27 and TRBJ1-6; 8 positions agree with TRBD1. The CDR3 runs 16 residues. Trimming cost V 5 bases and J 9 bases; bases outside gene matches: 12. The germline gives CDR1 MNHEY, CDR2 SMNVEV (reference sequence). CDR3 in amino acids: CASSRGPGQAPSPLHF. For the CDR3, the DNA is TGTGCCAGCAGTCGAGGACCGGGACAGGCGCCTTCACCCCTCCACTTT.

The rearrangement joins TRBV26 to TRBJ1-2; the table names TRBD1, a call not compared with the DNA. TRBV26 is labeled a pseudogene. CDR3 length: 14 residues. The CDR3 DNA is TGTGCCAGCAGTGTTGACAGGGTCGGCTATGGCTACACCTTC. Translation: CASSVDRVGYGYTF.

V is TRBV20-1 and J is TRBJ2-1, with a possible D match to TRBD2 (5 bases). Germline V gene lookup returns CDR1 DFQATT and CDR2 SNEGSKA (reference sequence). The CDR3 runs 16 residues. The germline V and J ends were trimmed by 0 bases and 6 bases, with 18 bases remaining between them. The CDR3 nucleotides are TGCAGTGCTAGAGATCCAAGAGAGGGCTTGGTCAATGAGCAGTTCTTC. As protein: CSARDPREGLVNEQFF.

Details on this clonotype: A far bigger clonotype differs at one base, so this is likely a read error. The chain employs TRBV24-1 and TRBJ1-2, with D uncertain. V dropped 9 bases and J dropped 5 bases, with 12 bases sitting between them. From germline, CDR1 is KGHDR and CDR2 SFDVKD. The CDR3 extends over 12 amino acids. The CDR3 is CATPVGAYGYTF. In nucleotides, the CDR3 is TGTGCCACCCCAGTCGGCGCGTATGGCTACACCTTC.

As DNA, the CDR3 is TGTGCCAGCAGCTTGGAGAACCGGGACCCCAACACTGAAGCTTTCTTT. The encoded protein is CASSLENRDPNTEAFF. The chain is built from TRBV5-5 and TRBJ1-1; tentatively, D is TRBD1 (5 bases). From germline, CDR1 is SGHKS and CDR2 YYEKEE (reference sequence). Trimming took 0 bases from V and 2 from J, leaving 14 bases between them. The CDR3 contains 16 residues.

This chain connects TRBV9 to TRBJ2-1; 8 bases align to TRBD2. CDR1 is SGDLS and CDR2 is YYNGEE in the germline V gene. CDR3 length equals 14 residues. V was pared by 4 bases and J by 7 bases, with 7 bases of the junction left unmatched. The CDR3 DNA reads as TGTGCCAGCAGCCACGGGAGCGGGGGAAATGAGCAGTTCTTC. Protein: CASSHGSGGNEQFF.

The table lists this clonotype with a count of one. One end of the junction does not line up with germline, which may come from a read error. The V call is TRBV5-3, the J call TRBJ2-3; D is perhaps TRBD1 (5 bases). TRBV5-3 is recorded as an ORF, its role being uncertain. This CDR3 has 16 amino acids. The CDR3 spells CASSFPDSPLTDTQYF. In nucleotides, the CDR3 is TGTGCCAGCAGCTTCCCCGACAGCCCCCTCACAGATACGCAGTATTTT.

This clonotype came up many times. The rearrangement links TRBV12-3 or TRBV12-4 to TRBJ2-7, with D unclear. The germline V and J ends were trimmed by 3 bases and 1 base, with 10 bases remaining between them. The length of the CDR3 is 14 residues. The CDR3 nucleotides are TGTGCCAGCAGTTTTCCCCCCCGGTCCTACGAGCAGTACTTC. Translation: CASSFPPRSYEQYF.